A single sample gave rise to the 10 T cell receptor beta chains below, sequenced in a study of regulatory T cells in long-lasting Graves disease. Investigators prepared the TCR beta libraries by applying iRepertoire HTBI primers and Arm-PCR of CDR3 regions. TCRdb used MiXCR to reprocess the multiplex PCR reads, holding one entry per CDR3 protein. The table has 360,000 or so distinct CDR3 sequences, about 11% seen once. Noted time point: newly diagnosed GD, antithyroid drugs for less than 3 months. Generation of the TCR library employed RNA extracted from PBMCs. These data are also associated with another study on T cells in Graves' hyperthyroidism and ophthalmopathy.

The starting material was peripheral blood mononuclear cells (PBMCs), obtained at new diagnosis, from a patient treated with antithyroid drugs. The source of these receptors is a woman aged 18-35 years with Graves disease.

In this sample, this clonotype turned up a few times. The chain combines TRBV7-2 with TRBJ1-2; TRBD1 is a possible D gene (5 bases). Germline V gene lookup returns CDR1 SGHTA and CDR2 FQGNSA. The germline V and J ends were trimmed by 0 bases and 4 bases, with 12 bases remaining between them. This CDR3 spans 15 amino acids. CDR3 bases: TGTGCCAGCAGCTTAGCGCGGGAAGGGACCTATGGCTACACCTTC. It is translated as CASSLAREGTYGYTF.

This clonotype was observed a few times. The chain links TRBV14 to TRBJ2-1; D is ambiguous. Matching the DNA end better, TRBJ2-5 makes the J call doubtful. There are 15 residues in the CDR3. Germline V gene data show CDR1 as SGHDN and CDR2 as FVKESK. This CDR3 is CASSQLFDPQETQYF. The CDR3 coding sequence is TGTGCCAGCAGCCAATTATTTGACCCACAAGAGACCCAGTACTTC.

For this clonotype: With a far larger clone one base away, a read error is the likely cause. CDR3 DNA sequence: TGTGCCAGCAGTTTAATGACTGGAGACAATGAGCAGTACTTC. Its translation: CASSLMTGDNEQYF. The rearrangement joins TRBV12-3 or TRBV12-4 to TRBJ2-5; D call uncertain. Trimming cost V 2 bases and J 11 bases, with 18 bases left between them. The CDR3 extends over 14 amino acids.

Of note for this clonotype: Given a much more abundant clone one base away, this may be a read error. Because the CDR3 is missing its conserved closing phenylalanine or tryptophan, this is likely a read error. The chain carries TRBV7-2 and TRBJ2-1; 10 bases map to TRBD2. Germline CDR1 SGHTA, CDR2 FQGNSA. The length of the CDR3 is 17 residues. V was clipped by 4 bases and J by 4 bases; unmatched bases: 10. Here the CDR3 reads CASSSLYLAGVYNEQFL. The DNA of the CDR3 is TGTGCCAGCAGCTCTCTATATCTAGCGGGAGTTTACAATGAGCAGTTCCTC.

CDR3 in DNA: TGCAGTGCTATCCCCCCTTTGCTAGCGGGGGGGCAGGATGAGCAGTTCTTC. Its translation is CSAIPPLLAGGQDEQFF. J is TRBJ2-1 and V is TRBV20-1; TRBD2 agrees at 12 bases. Looked up from germline, CDR1 is DFQATT and CDR2 is SNEGSKA (reference sequence). Trimming at V came to 4 bases and at J to 8 bases, leaving 15 bases not matched to a gene. The CDR3 length is 17 residues.

This clonotype showed up many times. The V and J genes are TRBV10-3 and TRBJ2-3; D unresolved. The ends were cut back, 0 bases at V and 2 bases at J, with 6 bases in the middle. Germline V gene sequence: CDR1 ENHRY, CDR2 SYGVKD. This CDR3 region has 14 residues. This CDR3 is CAISESRDTDTQYF. CDR3 in DNA: TGTGCCATCAGTGAGTCAAGAGACACAGATACGCAGTATTTT.

This clonotype was found many times. CDR3 in amino acids: CASSSRGENTIYF. CDR3 sequence (DNA): TGTGCCAGCAGTTCCCGGGGTGAAAACACCATATATTTT. The gene calls are TRBV12-3 or TRBV12-4 and TRBJ1-3; D remains unclear. The length of the CDR3 is 13 residues. V was trimmed by 4 bases and J by 6 bases, leaving 10 bases between them.

This clonotype was picked up many times. V usage is TRBV9 and J usage is TRBJ2-7; D not certain. Germline loops: CDR1 SGDLS, CDR2 YYNGEE. The length of the CDR3 is 15 residues. V was pared by 4 bases and J by 3 bases, with 17 bases between. The CDR3 DNA reads as TGTGCCAGCAGCCCTCGACCTCTCCCCCTCTACGAGCAGTACTTC. Translating gives CASSPRPLPLYEQYF. Full variable domain (outside the CDR3, taken from reference TRBV9 and TRBJ2-7): DSGVTQTPKHLITATGQRVTLRCSPRSGDLSVYWYQQSLDQGLQFLIQYYNGEERAKGNILERFSAQQFPDLHSELNLSSLELGDSALYFCASSPRPLPLYEQYFGPGTRLTVT.

CDR3 loop: CASSSQTSGTYTDTQYF. DNA for the CDR3: TGTGCCAGCAGTAGCCAGACTAGCGGGACATACACAGATACGCAGTATTTT. This sequence joins TRBV6-1 and TRBJ2-3, with 11 bases lining up with TRBD2. V was pared by 5 bases and J by 2 bases, with 9 bases of the junction left unmatched. Germline assignment: CDR1 MNHNS and CDR2 SASEGT. This CDR3 has 17 residues.

V and J are TRBV5-1 and TRBJ1-1, with a weak D call TRBD1 (5 bases). Germline V lookup: CDR1 SGHRS, CDR2 YFSETQ. The V gene lost 2 bases and the J gene lost 5 bases, with 10 bases spanning the gap. CDR3 length: 13 residues. In nucleotides, the CDR3 is TGCGCCAGCAGCTTTTTAGGGGCGACTGAAGCTTTCTTT. Translated: CASSFLGATEAFF.